This is a list of T cell receptor beta chains from one sample in a study of T-cell reconstitution after alpha-beta-depleted transplantation in children. TCRdb itself ran the PCR reads through MiXCR, one entry per CDR3 protein. The data show roughly 200,000 distinct CDR3 sequences, more than 14% seen once. Sequencing was performed on PBMCs from the stem cell graft donor, taken from the stem cell graft. The receptors stem from a human donor who donated a stem cell graft to a child with acute lymphoblastic leukemia. Both conserved end residues are part of each CDR3. A D gene is named only where the DNA matches it firmly. Rows may omit the clone size; those that give it use once, few, many or a size class.

abundance	d_gene	j_gene	v_gene	CDR3aa	CDR3nt
NA	NA	TRBJ1-1	TRBV19	CASSPRQAWDTEAFF	TGTGCCAGTAGTCCGCGACAGGCCTGGGACACTGAAGCTTTCTTT
many	NA	TRBJ2-1	TRBV12-3/TRBV12-4	CASTPYNEQFF	TGTGCCAGCACACCTTACAATGAGCAGTTCTTC
many	TRBD1	TRBJ2-7	TRBV6-1	CASRPTGSYEQYF	TGTGCCAGCAGACCGACAGGGTCCTACGAGCAGTACTTC
many	NA	TRBJ1-4	TRBV4-1	CASSQAHGDNEKLFF	TGCGCCAGCAGCCAAGCACACGGGGATAATGAAAAACTGTTTTTT
many	NA	TRBJ1-1	TRBV20-1	CSATSDGDTEAFF	TGCAGTGCTACCTCGGACGGGGACACTGAAGCTTTCTTT
many	NA	TRBJ1-4	TRBV7-2	CASSLGVWEKLFF	TGTGCCAGCAGCTTAGGGGTGTGGGAAAAACTGTTTTTT
many	NA	TRBJ1-1	TRBV20-1	CSATGTGGRWTEAFF	TGCAGTGCAACCGGGACCGGCGGACGTTGGACTGAAGCTTTCTTT
few	NA	TRBJ1-4	TRBV5-1	CASSTSGAENEKLFF	TGCGCCAGCAGCACTTCAGGGGCGGAGAATGAAAAACTGTTTTTT
NA	NA	TRBJ2-7	TRBV20-1	CSASKDDSRSEQYF	TGCAGTGCTAGCAAGGACGATTCGAGGAGTGAGCAGTACTTC
many	NA	TRBJ2-7	TRBV5-1	CASSLSGRDYEQYF	TGCGCCAGCAGCTTATCCGGACGGGACTACGAGCAGTACTTC
many	TRBD1	TRBJ2-7	TRBV15	CATSPTSGTGGNEQYF	TGTGCCACCAGCCCCACCTCCGGGACAGGGGGCAACGAGCAGTACTTC
NA	NA	TRBJ1-5	TRBV3-1	CASSRDIWKQPQHF	TGTGCCAGCAGCCGGGATATTTGGAAGCAGCCCCAGCATTTT
many	NA	TRBJ2-3	TRBV7-7	CASSLDREEDTQYF	TGTGCTAGCAGCTTAGACAGGGAGGAAGATACGCAGTATTTT
few	NA	TRBJ2-7	TRBV5-1	CASSRDSLTRF	TGCGCCAGCAGCCGGGACTCCTTGACCCGTTTC
many	NA	TRBJ2-3	TRBV5-1	CASNRQGTDTQYF	TGCGCCAGCAATAGACAGGGCACAGATACGCAGTATTTT
many	NA	TRBJ1-2	TRBV20-1	CSARAQGTYGYTF	TGCAGTGCTAGAGCCCAGGGGACCTATGGCTACACCTTC
many	TRBD2	TRBJ2-3	TRBV5-1	CASSPNSGSRTDTQYF	TGCGCCAGCAGCCCAAATAGCGGGAGCCGCACAGATACGCAGTATTTT
many	TRBD2	TRBJ2-5	TRBV5-1	CASSLVVSGSTETQYF	TGCGCCAGCAGCTTGGTAGTTAGCGGGAGCACAGAGACCCAGTACTTC
NA	TRBD1	TRBJ2-1	TRBV5-4	CASSRDRSSYNEQFF	TGTGCCAGCAGCCGGGACAGGAGCTCCTACAATGAGCAGTTCTTC
NA	NA	TRBJ2-4	TRBV21-1	CASSKVSQSATSGILAKNIQYF	TGTGCCAGCAGCAAAGTTTCTCAAAGCGCCACTAGCGGGATACTAGCCAAAAACATTCAGTACTTC
many	NA	TRBJ2-4	TRBV4-1	CASSHPLRRVGNIQYF	TGCGCCAGCAGCCATCCTTTAAGGAGAGTCGGAAACATTCAGTACTTC
many	TRBD2	TRBJ2-1	TRBV5-6	CASSSPGLAGGPHEQFF	TGTGCCAGCAGCTCCCCGGGACTAGCGGGAGGGCCCCATGAGCAGTTCTTC
many	TRBD1	TRBJ2-1	TRBV6-1	CASSPGQGVSYNEQFF	TGTGCCAGCAGTCCGGGACAGGGAGTATCCTACAATGAGCAGTTCTTC
few	TRBD1	TRBJ2-3	TRBV20-1	CSAYPGTGKADTQYF	TGCAGTGCTTACCCCGGGACAGGGAAGGCAGATACGCAGTATTTT
many	NA	TRBJ1-5	TRBV4-1	CASSQDYRAVQPQHF	TGCGCCAGCAGCCAAGATTATAGGGCGGTTCAGCCCCAGCATTTT
many	NA	TRBJ2-7	TRBV20-1	CSAEAASSSYEQYF	TGCAGTGCCGAGGCGGCTTCTAGCTCCTACGAGCAGTACTTC
many	NA	TRBJ2-5	TRBV28	CASSLAGSQSQETQYF	TGTGCCAGCAGTTTAGCAGGGTCCCAAAGCCAAGAGACCCAGTACTTC
many	NA	TRBJ2-2	TRBV5-6	CASSPDRLDTGELFF	TGTGCCAGCAGCCCAGACAGGTTGGACACCGGGGAGCTGTTTTTT
NA	NA	TRBJ2-3	TRBV7-9	CASSHIVPDTQYF	TGTGCCAGCAGCCATATTGTCCCAGATACGCAGTATTTT
NA	TRBD1	TRBJ1-2	TRBV6-5	CASSSQSGGASGYTF	TGTGCCAGCAGTTCCCAGTCAGGGGGCGCCTCTGGCTACACCTTC
few	NA	TRBJ1-3	TRBV5-1	CASSLRGPGNTIYF	TGCGCCAGCAGCTTGCGGGGACCTGGAAACACCATATATTTT
many	TRBD2	TRBJ2-1	TRBV5-1	CASSPYRGLEYEQFF	TGCGCCAGCAGCCCCTATAGGGGACTAGAGTATGAGCAGTTCTTC
few	TRBD1	TRBJ1-2	TRBV12-3/TRBV12-4	CASTPGATGGTFYGYTF	TGTGCCAGCACCCCGGGTGCGACAGGGGGGACCTTCTATGGCTACACCTTC
many	NA	TRBJ1-4	TRBV12-3/TRBV12-4	CASRQPGLETGEKLFF	TGTGCCAGCAGACAACCGGGACTCGAGACGGGTGAAAAACTGTTTTTT
NA	TRBD2	TRBJ2-3	TRBV19	CASSPEPLAGVTDTQYF	TGTGCCAGTAGTCCCGAACCCCTAGCGGGAGTCACAGATACGCAGTATTTT
NA	NA	TRBJ2-1	TRBV5-1	CASSAQESYNEQFF	TGCGCCAGCAGCGCTCAGGAGAGCTACAATGAGCAGTTCTTC
few	NA	TRBJ2-3	TRBV20-1	CSASFGFEGDTQYF	TGCAGTGCTAGTTTCGGATTTGAGGGAGATACGCAGTATTTT
many	NA	TRBJ1-3	TRBV7-6	CASSLGTDRNTIYF	TGTGCCAGCAGCTTAGGTACAGATCGAAACACCATATATTTT
many	TRBD1	TRBJ1-1	TRBV28	CASRLTGGVGTEAFF	TGTGCCAGCAGACTGACAGGGGGCGTCGGCACTGAAGCTTTCTTT
NA	NA	TRBJ2-3	TRBV7-9	CASSLQLVDLNTQYF	TGTGCCAGCAGCTTACAACTAGTCGACCTTAATACGCAGTATTTT
many	TRBD1	TRBJ2-7	TRBV5-5	CASILKSEGQGGEQYF	TGTGCCAGCATCCTCAAGAGCGAAGGACAGGGTGGCGAGCAGTACTTC
many	TRBD2	TRBJ2-3	TRBV7-9	CASGGTSGTDTQYF	TGTGCCAGCGGCGGGACTAGCGGAACAGATACGCAGTATTTT
many	NA	TRBJ2-7	TRBV5-1	CASSLTPDRYEQYF	TGCGCCAGCAGCTTGACCCCCGACAGATACGAGCAGTACTTC
NA	NA	TRBJ1-6	TRBV5-6	CASSQGPPGNNSPLHF	TGTGCCAGCAGCCAGGGACCCCCGGGCAACAATTCACCCCTCCACTTT
many	TRBD2	TRBJ2-3	TRBV10-3	CAISPRERGTDTQYF	TGTGCCATCAGTCCCCGGGAGCGGGGGACAGATACGCAGTATTTT
many	NA	TRBJ2-7	TRBV11-2	CASSIFFPTRGQSYEQYF	TGTGCCAGCAGCATCTTCTTTCCAACTAGGGGCCAGTCCTACGAGCAGTACTTC
many	NA	TRBJ1-2	TRBV12-3/TRBV12-4	CASSLMGIRYTF	TGTGCCAGCAGTTTAATGGGGATCCGCTACACCTTC
many	TRBD1	TRBJ1-2	TRBV29-1	CSARQGASYGYTF	TGCAGCGCCAGACAGGGAGCCTCCTATGGCTACACCTTC
NA	NA	TRBJ2-7	TRBV10-2	CASSELGGRMYEQYF	TGCGCCAGCAGTGAGTTGGGGGGACGTATGTACGAGCAGTACTTC
many	NA	TRBJ2-3	TRBV10-3	CAISVERANTQYF	TGTGCCATCAGTGTTGAGAGGGCCAATACGCAGTATTTT
few	TRBD1	TRBJ2-2	TRBV20-1	CSARDSGTGASDGGELFF	TGCAGTGCTAGAGATTCCGGGACAGGGGCCTCAGATGGCGGGGAGCTGTTTTTT
NA	NA	TRBJ2-1	TRBV20-1	CSARDPGAEQFF	TGCAGTGCTAGAGATCCTGGGGCAGAGCAGTTCTTC
many	NA	TRBJ1-1	TRBV20-1	CSARSFQGDSARNTEAFF	TGCAGTGCTAGATCATTTCAGGGAGATAGTGCTAGGAACACTGAAGCTTTCTTT
many	NA	TRBJ2-7	TRBV29-1	CSVVGGDSYEQYF	TGCAGCGTTGTAGGGGGGGACTCCTACGAGCAGTACTTC
few	NA	TRBJ1-5	TRBV5-1	CASSLDGIQQPQHF	TGCGCCAGCAGCTTGGACGGGATCCAACAGCCCCAGCATTTT
NA	NA	TRBJ2-3	TRBV20-1	CSAWGQGLGGDTQYF	TGCAGTGCCTGGGGCCAGGGTCTAGGGGGAGATACGCAGTATTTT
many	TRBD1	TRBJ1-6	TRBV7-6	CASSLAGGPNSPLHF	TGTGCCAGCAGCTTAGCAGGGGGCCCCAATTCACCCCTCCACTTT
many	NA	TRBJ2-3	TRBV30	CAWIGAGYNDTQYF	TGTGCCTGGATAGGAGCAGGGTACAACGATACGCAGTATTTT
NA	NA	TRBJ1-1	TRBV5-1	CASSYYKGDTEAFF	TGCGCCAGCAGCTACTACAAGGGGGACACTGAAGCTTTCTTT
many	NA	TRBJ2-7	TRBV29-1	CSVEVTRAHEQYF	TGCAGCGTTGAAGTAACCAGGGCGCACGAGCAGTACTTC